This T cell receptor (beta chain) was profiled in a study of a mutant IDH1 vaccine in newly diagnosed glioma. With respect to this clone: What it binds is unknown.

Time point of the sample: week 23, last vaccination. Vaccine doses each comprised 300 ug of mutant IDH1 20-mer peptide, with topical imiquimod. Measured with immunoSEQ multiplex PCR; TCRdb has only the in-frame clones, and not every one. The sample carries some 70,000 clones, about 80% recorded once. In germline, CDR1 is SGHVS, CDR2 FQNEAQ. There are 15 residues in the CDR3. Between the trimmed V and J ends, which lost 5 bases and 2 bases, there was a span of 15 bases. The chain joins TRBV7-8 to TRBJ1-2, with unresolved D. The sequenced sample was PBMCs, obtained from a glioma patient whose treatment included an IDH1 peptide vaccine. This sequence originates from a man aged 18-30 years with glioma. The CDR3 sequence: CASSRTEGGNYGYTF. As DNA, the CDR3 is TGTGCCAGCAGCCGTACGGAGGGAGGAAACTATGGCTACACCTTC.